This TCR beta chain was recorded in a study of a mutant IDH1 vaccine in newly diagnosed glioma. In the study overall: Patients were started on vaccination 4-6 weeks after radiotherapy alone, or with temozolomide cycles.

Comment on this clone: Its target is not known.

The time point here: week 5, during vaccination. Topical imiquimod was applied with each vaccine dose, which held 300 ug of mutant IDH1 20-mer peptide. V gave up 5 bases and J gave up 0 bases; unmatched junction bases: 8. The CDR3 loop spans 18 amino acids. Germline-derived CDR1 and CDR2 are SEHNR and FQNEAQ (reference sequence). The table came from immunoSEQ multiplex PCR; TCRdb's copy has only in-frame clones and leaves some out. The sample has 40,000 to 60,000 clones; around 80% are singletons. The specimen comprised PBMCs, sampled from a glioma patient whose treatment included an IDH1 peptide vaccine. This sequence joins TRBV7-9 and TRBJ2-3, with 13 bases fitting TRBD2. The clonotype comes from a woman between 40 and 50 years old with glioma. Here the CDR3 DNA reads TGTGCCAGCAGCCTCCGGACTAGCGGGAGCTCTAGCACAGATACGCAGTATTTT. Translated, it gives CASSLRTSGSSSTDTQYF.